This record concerns one T cell receptor beta chain sequence. Germline CDR1 reads LNHNV; CDR2 reads YYDKDF (reference sequence). The CDR3 covers 13 residues. The V end was cut by 3 bases, the J end by 4 bases, with 6 bases between. This sample stems from a study of blood T cell repertoires in COVID-19. About the study: Both acute and convalescent COVID-19 samples were obtained from the United States, Italy and Spain. From T cells, B-cell-depleted T cells, or PBMCs came the material, which was cDNA or gDNA.

Original data processing: Scientists estimated how many nucleated cells there were by amplifying reference gene primers. Sequencing used immunoSEQ multiplex PCR; TCRdb keeps in-frame clones, though not all of them. For V, J and clone size, that table is used; D and trimming come from the DNA. The sample shows about 36,000 clones, 90% of them seen only once. The specimen sequenced was peripheral blood. This chain connects TRBV15 to TRBJ2-2; D unresolved. The TCR originated in a human donor in a cohort sampled during active COVID-19. CDR3 coding DNA: TGTGCCACCAGCAGGGGCTTCACCGGGGAGCTGTTTTTT. As protein: CATSRGFTGELFF.